A single sample gave rise to the 3 T cell receptor beta chains below, sequenced in a study of early T cells in non-severe SARS-CoV-2 infection (dated by TCRdb to 2020 to 2022). The library was obtained by 5' RACE. Sequencing was carried out with a NextSeq 500. The raw public data were reprocessed by TCRdb itself: fastp quality trimming at Q25, MiXCR clonotype calling, in-frame beta chains only. Entries that share a CDR3 protein sequence are merged under the most common genes and DNA. The sample table lists some 50,000 distinct CDR3 sequences, more than 9% of them with a count of one. The leading ten clones occupy 4.2% of the sample. Specimen: whole blood. The source of these receptors is an adult who was a healthcare worker with PCR-confirmed SARS-CoV-2 infection or an uninfected control (not recorded which).

The sample holds a few counts of this clonotype. J is TRBJ2-1 and V is TRBV24-1, with TRBD2 identical over 7 bases. Looked up from germline, CDR1 is KGHDR and CDR2 is SFDVKD. V shed 3 bases, J shed 0 bases, and the junction held 13 bases outside the gene matches. CDR3 length equals 19 residues. Here the CDR3 reads CATSDVAGDSRGSYNEQFF. DNA for the CDR3: TGTGCCACCAGTGATGTTGCGGGAGACTCTAGAGGCTCCTACAATGAGCAGTTCTTC.

This clonotype has more than one count but fewer than ten. The chain carries TRBV15 and TRBJ1-1, with D maybe TRBD1 (5 bases). The germline V gene has CDR1 LNHNV and CDR2 YYDKDF (reference sequence). Trimming left V 1 base short and J 5 bases short, with 8 bases between. CDR3 length: 13 amino acids. CDR3 protein: CATSRVGRTEAFF. The CDR3 DNA reads as TGTGCCACCAGCAGAGTGGGGCGGACTGAAGCTTTCTTT.

V gene TRBV12-3 or TRBV12-4 combines with J gene TRBJ2-1; D call uncertain. The germline V and J ends were trimmed by 3 bases and 9 bases, with 12 bases remaining between them. The CDR3 is 13 amino acids. The CDR3: CASSLRLDGEQFF. In DNA form, the CDR3 reads TGTGCCAGCAGTTTGAGGCTAGACGGTGAGCAGTTCTTC.